One sample yielded the 21 T cell receptor beta chains listed below, sequenced in a study of CD8 T cells in ankylosing spondylitis. MiXCR, applied by TCRdb to the 5' RACE reads, yields one record per CDR3 protein. The table shows around 230,000 distinct CDR3 sequences, with 7.5% to 9.5% occurring only once. Sequencing was performed on blood, either unsorted or a sorted T cell fraction (not recorded which). These TCRs come from a female donor with ankylosing spondylitis or in good health (not recorded which).

This clonotype was seen repeatedly, ten times or more. The chain uses TRBV12-3 or TRBV12-4 and TRBJ2-7; D remains unclear. Trimming pared 3 bases from V and 6 bases from J, leaving 9 bases between. The CDR3 length is 12 residues. CDR3 protein: CASSFWASEQYF. The CDR3 DNA reads TGTGCCAGCAGTTTTTGGGCGTCCGAGCAGTACTTC.

This clonotype was counted at least ten times. CDR3 loop: CATSDPGETQYF. DNA for the CDR3: TGTGCCACCAGTGATCCAGGCGAGACCCAGTACTTC. The gene calls are TRBV24-1 and TRBJ2-5, with D unresolved. Looked up from germline, CDR1 is KGHDR and CDR2 is SFDVKD. This CDR3 comprises 12 residues. Deletions cut 3 bases from V and 5 bases from J, with 6 bases between.

This clonotype came up many times. Written as DNA, the CDR3 is TGCGCCAGCAGTGAATTTGCGGGAGCGGCTGAGCAGTTCTTC. Amino acid sequence: CASSEFAGAAEQFF. The J gene is TRBJ2-1, the V gene TRBV10-2, with 7 bases identical to TRBD2. Unmatched junction bases numbered 8, after V lost 3 bases and J lost 9 bases. Germline V gene data show CDR1 as WSHSY and CDR2 as SAAADI. The length of the CDR3 is 14 residues.

This clonotype was observed many times. The genes are TRBV27 and TRBJ2-1, with TRBD2 identical over 10 bases. The germline CDR1 and CDR2 sequences are MNHEY and SMNVEV (reference sequence). V dropped 4 bases and J dropped 6; count of bases not matched to a gene: 3. The CDR3 covers 14 residues. DNA for the CDR3: TGTGCCAGCAGTTATCAGCGGGGGGGCAATGAGCAGTTCTTC. It encodes CASSYQRGGNEQFF.

At least ten counts were recorded for this clonotype. The chain has TRBV28 and TRBJ2-1, with TRBD2 as a possible D gene (6 bases). Trimming left V 6 bases short and J 7 bases short, with 16 bases between. The CDR3 length is 14 residues. Germline V CDR1 and CDR2: MDHEN, SYDVKM. This chain's CDR3 is CASRRRGGWNEQFF. The CDR3 DNA reads TGTGCCAGCAGAAGGAGGGGCGGGTGGAATGAGCAGTTCTTC. Variable domain in full (rest from reference TRBV28 and TRBJ2-1): DVKVTQSSRYLVKRTGEKVFLECVQDMDHENMFWYRQDPGLGLRLIYFSYDVKMKEKGDIPEGYSVSREKKERFSLILESASTNQTSMYLCASRRRGGWNEQFFGPGTRLTVL.

V is TRBV19 and J is TRBJ1-5; D perhaps matches TRBD1 (5 bases). The V and J ends lost 4 bases and 4 bases respectively, with 8 bases between them. Germline V gene sequence: CDR1 LNHDA, CDR2 SQIVND (reference sequence). This CDR3 has 13 residues. CDR3 in DNA: TGTGCCAGTAGTACGGGGACTAATCAGCCCCAGCATTTT. Translated, it gives CASSTGTNQPQHF.

Of note for this clonotype: A much bigger clone sits one base away, suggesting this may be a read error. The V gene is TRBV28, the J gene TRBJ2-7, with TRBD2 identical over 9 bases. The germline V gene encodes CDR1 MDHEN and CDR2 SYDVKM. This CDR3 contains 15 residues. The CDR3: CASRPPAGGPGEQCF. The CDR3 DNA sequence: TGTGCCAGCAGACCTCCCGCGGGAGGGCCGGGGGAGCAGTGCTTC.

This sequence joins TRBV5-1 and TRBJ1-1; no clear D. The CDR3 is 16 residues long. Trimming took off 3 bases at V and 3 bases at J, with 18 bases between the two ends. Germline-derived CDR1 and CDR2 are SGHRS and YFSETQ. The DNA for the CDR3 is TGCGCCAGCAGCTACGACGAAGGGCATTGGGACACTGAAGCTTTCTTT. Translated: CASSYDEGHWDTEAFF.

This clonotype showed up many times. The chain recombines TRBV10-3 with TRBJ2-3, with 8 nucleotides matching TRBD2. The CDR3 extends over 16 amino acids. With 2 bases clipped from V and 3 bases from J, the junction kept 7 bases outside the gene matches. The germline V gene encodes CDR1 ENHRY and CDR2 SYGVKD. The CDR3: CAISEGSGRNTDTQYF. DNA for the CDR3: TGTGCCATCAGTGAGGGCAGCGGGAGAAATACAGATACGCAGTATTTT.

This clonotype was recorded many times. This chain uses TRBV11-1 with TRBJ2-7, with 10 bases aligning to TRBD2. Trimming cost V 3 bases and J 2 bases; bases outside gene matches: 16. This CDR3 comprises 19 residues. Germline CDR1 is SGHAT and CDR2 is FQDESV (reference sequence). This chain's CDR3 is CASSFRTSGDLKIAYEQYF. The CDR3 DNA sequence: TGTGCCAGCAGCTTCCGGACTAGCGGAGACTTAAAGATCGCCTACGAGCAGTACTTC. The complete variable domain, with remaining parts taken from reference TRBV11-1 and TRBJ2-7, reads EAEVAQSPRYKITEKSQAVAFWCDPISGHATLYWYRQILGQGPELLVQFQDESVVDDSQLPKDRFSAERLKGVDSTLKIQPAELGDSAMYLCASSFRTSGDLKIAYEQYFGPGTRLTVT.

This clonotype has ten or more counts. CDR3 bases: TGCAGTGCTAGCGAGCGGGAGAGGTCTGCAGATACGCAGTATTTT. It codes for CSASERERSADTQYF. The rearrangement joins TRBV20-1 to TRBJ2-3, with 8 bases lining up with TRBD2. Germline assignment: CDR1 DFQATT and CDR2 SNEGSKA (reference sequence). This CDR3 has 15 amino acids. With 3 bases clipped from V and 4 bases from J, the junction kept 9 bases outside the gene matches.

This clonotype was detected a few times. CDR3 region: CASSMAGRRVNTEAFF. Here the CDR3 DNA reads TGTGCCAGTAGTATGGCAGGGAGGAGGGTTAACACTGAAGCTTTCTTT. V usage is TRBV19 and J usage is TRBJ1-1, with a weak D call TRBD1 (5 bases). V gave up 3 bases and J gave up 2 bases, with 16 bases separating them. Germline V gives CDR1 LNHDA, CDR2 SQIVND (reference sequence). This CDR3 region has 16 residues.

CDR3 in amino acids: CAWNYGTANQPQHF. The CDR3 region has the DNA TGTGCCTGGAATTATGGGACAGCCAATCAGCCCCAGCATTTT. The chain links TRBV30 to TRBJ1-5, with 7 bases lining up with TRBD1. Germline V lookup: CDR1 GTSNPN, CDR2 SVGIG (reference sequence). Trimming removed 4 bases from V and 3 bases from J; junction bases left unmatched: 6. The CDR3 sequence is 14 residues long. The full variable domain, its missing parts supplied by reference TRBV30 and TRBJ1-5, is SQTIHQWPATLVQPVGSPLSLECTVEGTSNPNLYWYRQAAGRGLQLLFYSVGIGQISSEVPQNLSASRPQDRQFILSSKKLLLSDSGFYLCAWNYGTANQPQHFGDGTRLSIL.

Many counts were recorded for this clonotype. The V gene is TRBV29-1, the J gene TRBJ2-5; unclear D gene. With 4 bases removed from V and 1 base from J, the gap between germline ends came to 10 bases. CDR1 is SQVTM, CDR2 ANQGSEA, per germline. The CDR3 runs to 13 residues. The CDR3 nucleotides are TGCAGCGTTGCTATGGCGCGCCAAGAGACCCAGTACTTC. Translation gives CSVAMARQETQYF.

The chain employs TRBV6-1 and TRBJ1-2; D unclear. CDR1 is MNHNS and CDR2 is SASEGT in the germline V gene. The CDR3 is made up of 13 amino acids. V was pared by 5 bases and J by 7 bases, with 14 bases between. The CDR3 reads CASSRDGTGGYTF. CDR3 nucleotides: TGTGCCAGCAGTCGAGACGGAACCGGTGGCTACACCTTC.

As regards this clonotype: This may come from a read error, since a much larger clone is one base off. The chain recombines TRBV29-1 with TRBJ1-1; D uncertain. This CDR3 comprises 12 residues. Germline loops: CDR1 SQVTM, CDR2 ANQGSEA. CDR3 DNA: TGCGGCTTCGTGGACGGGAACACTGAAGCTTTCTTT. Its translation is CGFVDGNTEAFF.

This clonotype came up many times. The chain links TRBV6-6 to TRBJ1-1; D gene uncertain. Trimming removed 6 bases from V and 2 bases from J, with 4 bases in between. The germline gives CDR1 MNHNY, CDR2 SVGAGI (reference sequence). The CDR3 extends over 11 amino acids. The CDR3 DNA reads as TGTGCCAGCAGCCCAAACACTGAAGCTTTCTTT. It specifies CASSPNTEAFF.

In the case of this clonotype: A much larger clone lies one base from this, so it may be a read error. This chain connects TRBV20-1 to TRBJ1-5, with D uncertain. V lost 0 bases and J 1 base, leaving 16 bases between the germline ends. Germline V lookup: CDR1 DFQATT, CDR2 SNEGSKA (reference sequence). CDR3 length: 17 residues. DNA for the CDR3: TGCAGTGCTAGAGATCCTTCCATCGACGGAAGCAATCAGCCCCAGCATTTT. Its translation is CSARDPSIDGSNQPQHF.

This clonotype has at least ten counts. The chain has TRBV12-1 and TRBJ2-7; the listed D gene, TRBD1, was not tested against the DNA. TRBV12-1 is a pseudogene segment. CDR3 size: 18 residues. The CDR3 region is CASSSINGHEFRSYEQYF. CDR3 in DNA: TGTGCCAGCAGCTCCATAAACGGACACGAATTTCGCTCCTACGAGCAGTACTTC.

There are many counts of this clonotype. J is TRBJ2-1 and V is TRBV20-1, with D maybe TRBD1 (5 bases). The CDR3 covers 12 residues. CDR1 is DFQATT and CDR2 is SNEGSKA in the germline V gene (reference sequence). Trimming took 1 base from V and 12 from J, leaving 13 bases between them. The CDR3, as DNA: TGCAGTGCTAGAGGTCCGCAGGGTGGGCAGTTCTTC. Amino acid sequence: CSARGPQGGQFF.

This clonotype occurred many times. The chain carries TRBV12-3 or TRBV12-4 and TRBJ1-2, with a weak D call TRBD1 (5 bases). V gave up 6 bases and J gave up 7 bases, with 15 bases separating them. The CDR3 is 13 amino acids. DNA for the CDR3: TGTGCCAGCAGCGCCCCAGGGACGTCTGGCTACACCTTC. Its translation: CASSAPGTSGYTF.